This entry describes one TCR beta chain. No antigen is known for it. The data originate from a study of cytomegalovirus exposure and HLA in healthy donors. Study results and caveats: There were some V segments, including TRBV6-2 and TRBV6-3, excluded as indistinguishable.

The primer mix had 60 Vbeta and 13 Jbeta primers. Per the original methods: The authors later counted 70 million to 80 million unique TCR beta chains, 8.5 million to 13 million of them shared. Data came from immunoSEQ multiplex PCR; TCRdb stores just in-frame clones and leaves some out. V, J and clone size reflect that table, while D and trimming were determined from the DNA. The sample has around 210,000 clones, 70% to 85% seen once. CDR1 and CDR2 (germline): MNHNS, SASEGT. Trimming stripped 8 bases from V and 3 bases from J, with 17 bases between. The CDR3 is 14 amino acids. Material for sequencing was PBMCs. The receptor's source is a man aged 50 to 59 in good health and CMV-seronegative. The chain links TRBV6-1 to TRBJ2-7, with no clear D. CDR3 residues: CASLKVNRGYEQYF. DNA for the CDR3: TGTGCCAGCCTCAAGGTAAACCGAGGCTACGAGCAGTACTTC.